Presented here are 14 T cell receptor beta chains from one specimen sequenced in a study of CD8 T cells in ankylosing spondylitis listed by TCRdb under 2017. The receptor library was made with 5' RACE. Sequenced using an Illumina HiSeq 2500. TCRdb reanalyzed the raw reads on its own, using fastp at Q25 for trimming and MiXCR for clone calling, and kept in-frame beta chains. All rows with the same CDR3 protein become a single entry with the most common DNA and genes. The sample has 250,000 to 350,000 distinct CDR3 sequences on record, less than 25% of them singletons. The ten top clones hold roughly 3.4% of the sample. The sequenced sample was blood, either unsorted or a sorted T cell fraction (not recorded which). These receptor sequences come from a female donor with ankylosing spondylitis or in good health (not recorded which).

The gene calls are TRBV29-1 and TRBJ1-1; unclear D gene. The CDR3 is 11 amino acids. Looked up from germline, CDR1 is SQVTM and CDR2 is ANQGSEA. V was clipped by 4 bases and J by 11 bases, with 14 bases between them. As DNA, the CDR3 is TGCAGCGTTGTTGGGTTCAGTGGGGCTTTCTTT. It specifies CSVVGFSGAFF.

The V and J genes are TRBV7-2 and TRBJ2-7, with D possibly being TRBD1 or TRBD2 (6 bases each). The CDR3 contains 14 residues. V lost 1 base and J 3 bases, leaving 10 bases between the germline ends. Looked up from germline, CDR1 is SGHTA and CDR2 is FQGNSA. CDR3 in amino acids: CASSLEEGGYEQYF. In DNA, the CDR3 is TGTGCCAGCAGCTTAGAGGAGGGGGGCTACGAGCAGTACTTC. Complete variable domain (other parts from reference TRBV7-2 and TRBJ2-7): GAGVSQSPSNKVTEKGKDVELRCDPISGHTALYWYRQSLGQGLEFLIYFQGNSAPDKSGLPSDRFSAERTGGSVSTLTIQRTQQEDSAVYLCASSLEEGGYEQYFGPGTRLTVT.

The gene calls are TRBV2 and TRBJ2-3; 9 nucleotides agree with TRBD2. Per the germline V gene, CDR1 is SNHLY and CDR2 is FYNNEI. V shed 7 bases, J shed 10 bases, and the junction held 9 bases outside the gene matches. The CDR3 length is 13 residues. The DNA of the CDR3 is TGTGCCAGCATAGGGCGGGAGGGCCGGGCGCAGTATTTT. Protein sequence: CASIGREGRAQYF.

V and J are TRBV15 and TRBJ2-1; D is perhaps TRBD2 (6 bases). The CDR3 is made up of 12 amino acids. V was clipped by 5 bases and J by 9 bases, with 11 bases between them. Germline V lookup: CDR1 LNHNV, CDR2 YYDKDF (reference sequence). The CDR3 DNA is TGTGCCACCAGCCTGGAGGGGTCTGAGCAGTTCTTC. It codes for CATSLEGSEQFF.

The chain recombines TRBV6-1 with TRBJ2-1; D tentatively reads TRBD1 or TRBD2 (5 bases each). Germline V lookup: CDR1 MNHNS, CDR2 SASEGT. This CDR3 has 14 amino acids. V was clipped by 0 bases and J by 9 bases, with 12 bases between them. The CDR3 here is CASSEAGPQTEQFF. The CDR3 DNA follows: TGTGCCAGCAGTGAAGCGGGACCCCAAACTGAGCAGTTCTTC.

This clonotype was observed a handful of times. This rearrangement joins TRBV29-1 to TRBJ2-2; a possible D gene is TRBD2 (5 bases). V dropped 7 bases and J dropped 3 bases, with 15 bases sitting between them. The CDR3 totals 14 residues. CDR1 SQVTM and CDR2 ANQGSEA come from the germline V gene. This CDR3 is CSGGPKRDTGELFF. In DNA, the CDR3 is TGCAGCGGTGGGCCCAAGAGGGACACCGGGGAGCTGTTTTTT.

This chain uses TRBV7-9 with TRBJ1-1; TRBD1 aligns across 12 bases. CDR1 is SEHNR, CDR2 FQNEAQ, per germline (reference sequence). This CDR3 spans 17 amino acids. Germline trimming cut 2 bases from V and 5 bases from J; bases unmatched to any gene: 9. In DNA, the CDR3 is TGTGCCAGCAGCTTAAGGGGGGACAGGGGGCTAGGGACTGAAGCTTTCTTT. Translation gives CASSLRGDRGLGTEAFF.

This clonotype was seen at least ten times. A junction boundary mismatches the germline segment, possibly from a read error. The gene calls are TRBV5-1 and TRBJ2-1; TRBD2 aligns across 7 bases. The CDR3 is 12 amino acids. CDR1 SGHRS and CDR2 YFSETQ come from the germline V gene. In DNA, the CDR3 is TGCGCCAGCAGCTTGGCCGCGGGGGATAGGATCTTC. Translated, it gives CASSLAAGDRIF.

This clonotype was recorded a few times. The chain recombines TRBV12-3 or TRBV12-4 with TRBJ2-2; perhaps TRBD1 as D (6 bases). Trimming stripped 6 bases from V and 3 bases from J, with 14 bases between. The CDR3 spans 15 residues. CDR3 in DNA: TGTGCCAGCAGCGTAGGGGGAGTAGACACCGGGGAGCTGTTTTTT. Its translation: CASSVGGVDTGELFF.

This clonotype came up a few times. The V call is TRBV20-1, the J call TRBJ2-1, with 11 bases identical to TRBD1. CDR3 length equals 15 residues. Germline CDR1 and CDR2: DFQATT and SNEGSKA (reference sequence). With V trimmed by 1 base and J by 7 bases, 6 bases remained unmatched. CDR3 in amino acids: CSARGRDRGWNEQFF. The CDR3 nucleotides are TGCAGTGCTAGAGGCCGGGACAGGGGGTGGAATGAGCAGTTCTTC.

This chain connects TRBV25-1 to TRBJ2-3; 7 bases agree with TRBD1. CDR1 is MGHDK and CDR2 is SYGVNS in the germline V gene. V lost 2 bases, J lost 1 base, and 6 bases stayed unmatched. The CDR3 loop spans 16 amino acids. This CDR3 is CASSEASGQRTDTQYF. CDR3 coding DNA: TGTGCCAGCAGTGAAGCGTCGGGACAGCGCACAGATACGCAGTATTTT.

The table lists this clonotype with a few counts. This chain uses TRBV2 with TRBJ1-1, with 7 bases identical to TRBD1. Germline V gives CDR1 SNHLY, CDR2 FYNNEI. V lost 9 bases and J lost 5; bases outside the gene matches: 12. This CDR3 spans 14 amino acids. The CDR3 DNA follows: TGTGCCAGTGGGAGACCAGGGGGAGGGACTGAAGCTTTCTTT. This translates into CASGRPGGGTEAFF.

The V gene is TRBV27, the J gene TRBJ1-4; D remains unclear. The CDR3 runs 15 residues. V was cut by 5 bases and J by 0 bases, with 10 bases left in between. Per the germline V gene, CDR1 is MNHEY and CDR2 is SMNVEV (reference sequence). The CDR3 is CASSEPGATNEKLFF. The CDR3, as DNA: TGTGCCAGCAGTGAACCGGGAGCAACTAATGAAAAACTGTTTTTT. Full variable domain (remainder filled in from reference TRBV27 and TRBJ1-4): EAQVTQNPRYLITVTGKKLTVTCSQNMNHEYMSWYRQDPGLGLRQIYYSMNVEVTDKGDVPEGYKVSRKEKRNFPLILESPSPNQTSLYFCASSEPGATNEKLFFGSGTQLSVL.

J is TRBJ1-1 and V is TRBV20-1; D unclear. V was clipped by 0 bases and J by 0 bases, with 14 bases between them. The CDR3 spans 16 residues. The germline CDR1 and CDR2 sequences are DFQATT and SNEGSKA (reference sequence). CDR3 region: CSARDFLRTMNTEAFF. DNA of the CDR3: TGCAGTGCTAGAGATTTCCTCCGAACTATGAACACTGAAGCTTTCTTT.